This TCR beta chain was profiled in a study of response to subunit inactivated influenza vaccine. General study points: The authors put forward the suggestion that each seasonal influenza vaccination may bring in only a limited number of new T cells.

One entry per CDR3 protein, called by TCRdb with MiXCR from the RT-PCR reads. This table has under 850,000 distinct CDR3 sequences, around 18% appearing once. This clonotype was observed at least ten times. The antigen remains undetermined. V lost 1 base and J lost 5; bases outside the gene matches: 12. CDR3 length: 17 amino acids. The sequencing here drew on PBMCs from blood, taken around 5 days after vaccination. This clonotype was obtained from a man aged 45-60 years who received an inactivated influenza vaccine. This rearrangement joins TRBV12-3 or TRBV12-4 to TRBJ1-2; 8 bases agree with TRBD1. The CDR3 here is CASSLGPTGQGRYGYTF. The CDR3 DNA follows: TGTGCCAGCAGTTTAGGCCCTACTGGACAGGGCCGATATGGCTACACCTTC.